A single sample gave rise to the 13 T cell receptor beta chains below, sequenced in a study of CD8+CD57+ T cells in acquired aplastic anemia. Researchers used genomic DNA as the template to profile TCR beta VDJ and CDR3. TCRdb used MiXCR to reprocess the reads, holding one entry per CDR3 protein. The sample shows 150,000 or so distinct CDR3 sequences, about 48% of them seen only once. Patients who underwent sequencing had shown CD8+CD57+ cell expansion by flow cytometry. The material sequenced was sorted CD4+, CD8+, or CD8+CD57+ T cells (not recorded which) from PBMCs. The receptor source for this set is a human donor with aplastic anemia.

The J gene is TRBJ1-2, the V gene TRBV10-3; 8 nucleotides match TRBD1. CDR1 and CDR2 from the germline V gene are ENHRY and SYGVKD. The V segment lost 7 bases and the J segment 8 bases; nucleotides outside the gene matches: 9. The CDR3 has 13 amino acids. DNA of the CDR3: TGTGCCATCACGTTGGCGGGGGACAGGGGCTACACCTTC. Translation: CAITLAGDRGYTF.

The chain is built from TRBV5-1 and TRBJ1-6; 8 bases are shared with TRBD1. The germline CDR1 and CDR2 sequences are SGHRS and YFSETQ. This CDR3 region has 14 residues. After removal of 0 bases from V and 9 bases from J, the junction contained 2 bases not matched to a gene. The CDR3 DNA reads as TGCGCCAGCAGCTTGGGACAGGGGAGTTCACCCCTCCACTTT. It yields the protein CASSLGQGSSPLHF.

Many counts were recorded for this clonotype. This chain joins TRBV11-2 and TRBJ1-1, with 7 bases lining up with TRBD1. In germline, CDR1 is SGHAT, CDR2 FQNNGV. With 5 bases clipped from V and 6 bases from J, the junction kept 9 bases outside the gene matches. The CDR3 is 14 residues long. In DNA, the CDR3 is TGTGCCAGCAGCCCCCGGGACAGCAGGGCTGAAGCTTTCTTT. Translation gives CASSPRDSRAEAFF.

The chain joins TRBV12-3 or TRBV12-4 to TRBJ1-4, with TRBD1 as a possible D gene (5 bases). V dropped 3 bases and J dropped 2 bases, with 16 bases sitting between them. This CDR3 comprises 17 residues. CDR3 sequence: CASSFTAGIITNEKLFF. CDR3 sequence (DNA): TGTGCCAGCAGTTTCACGGCAGGGATAATTACTAATGAAAAACTGTTTTTT.

The table lists this clonotype with a count of one. The junction and the germline gene differ at one end; a read error may be behind it. The rearrangement uses TRBV5-1 and TRBJ2-3; 7 nucleotides match TRBD2. CDR1 is SGHRS and CDR2 is YFSETQ in the germline V gene. The CDR3 has 15 amino acids. Written as DNA, the CDR3 is TGCGCCAGCAGCTTGGAGGGAGCGGGACGTGATACGCAGTATTTC. It encodes CASSLEGAGRDTQYF.

The chain employs TRBV2 and TRBJ2-5; D may be TRBD2 (5 bases). CDR1 is SNHLY, CDR2 FYNNEI, per germline. V shed 1 base and J shed 4 bases, with 13 bases lying between them. CDR3 length: 15 amino acids. The CDR3 loop is CASSEESAGGETQYF. For the CDR3, the DNA is TGTGCCAGCAGTGAAGAATCGGCGGGCGGAGAGACCCAGTACTTC.

This clonotype was seen just once. This rearrangement joins TRBV20-1 to TRBJ2-5; 7 bases agree with TRBD2. Trimming removed 1 base from V and 9 bases from J; junction bases left unmatched: 8. Per germline, CDR1 DFQATT and CDR2 SNEGSKA (reference sequence). This CDR3 has 13 residues. The CDR3 DNA follows: TGCAGTGCTAGAGGGACTAGAGGGGAGGCCCAGTACTTC. Its protein is CSARGTRGEAQYF.

V is TRBV15 and J is TRBJ2-5; 9 bases agree with TRBD1. Trimming at V came to 8 bases and at J to 2 bases, leaving 3 bases not matched to a gene. The CDR3 is 13 residues long. Looked up from germline, CDR1 is LNHNV and CDR2 is YYDKDF (reference sequence). CDR3 nucleotide sequence: TGTGCCACCGGGACAGGGAGGCAAGAGACCCAGTACTTC. It is translated as CATGTGRQETQYF.

The genes are TRBV2 and TRBJ1-1, with D tentatively TRBD1 (5 bases). The V gene's germline CDR1 is SNHLY and CDR2 FYNNEI. The CDR3 loop spans 13 amino acids. The V gene lost 7 bases and the J gene lost 1 base, with 10 bases spanning the gap. The CDR3 DNA sequence: TGTGCCAGCAACCGCGGGGGGAACACTGAAGCTTTCTTT. This translates into CASNRGGNTEAFF. Complete variable domain (other parts from reference TRBV2 and TRBJ1-1): EPEVTQTPSHQVTQMGQEVILRCVPISNHLYFYWYRQILGQKVEFLVSFYNNEISEKSEIFDDQFSVERPDGSNFTLKIRSTKLEDSAMYFCASNRGGNTEAFFGQGTRLTVV.

The CDR3 here is CASTKTGFEQYF. In DNA, the CDR3 is TGTGCCAGCACGAAGACAGGGTTCGAGCAGTACTTC. The gene calls are TRBV2 and TRBJ2-7; TRBD1 agrees at 7 bases. Germline CDR1 SNHLY, CDR2 FYNNEI. J gave up 6 bases and V 7 bases, and 6 bases lay outside the gene matches. The CDR3 totals 12 residues.

The chain is built from TRBV29-1 and TRBJ2-5; D might be TRBD1 or TRBD2, each matching 5 bases. Germline V gives CDR1 SQVTM, CDR2 ANQGSEA. The CDR3 contains 14 residues. V shed 4 bases and J shed 5 bases, with 17 bases lying between them. The CDR3 DNA sequence: TGCAGCGTTGTTATGTGGGACGTGGTGGAGACCCAGTACTTC. Residues: CSVVMWDVVETQYF.

The chain recombines TRBV2 with TRBJ2-1; no firm D call. CDR1 SNHLY and CDR2 FYNNEI come from the germline V gene. The CDR3 extends over 15 amino acids. Between the trimmed V and J ends, which lost 4 bases and 0 bases, there was a span of 10 bases. CDR3 protein: CASSVPESSYNEQFF. The CDR3 region has the DNA TGTGCCAGCAGTGTACCAGAAAGCTCCTACAATGAGCAGTTCTTC.

This clonotype occurred many times. V is TRBV19 and J is TRBJ2-3; D is unresolved. Germline-derived CDR1 and CDR2 are LNHDA and SQIVND (reference sequence). V lost 7 bases, J lost 2 bases, and 4 bases lay in between. The CDR3 is 11 amino acids. This CDR3 is CASTSTDTQYF. Here the CDR3 DNA reads TGTGCCAGTACCTCCACAGATACGCAGTATTTT. The complete variable domain, with remaining parts taken from reference TRBV19 and TRBJ2-3, reads DGGITQSPKYLFRKEGQNVTLSCEQNLNHDAMYWYRQDPGQGLRLIYYSQIVNDFQKGDIAEGYSVSREKKESFPLTVTSAQKNPTAFYLCASTSTDTQYFGPGTRLTVL.